This is a list of T cell receptor beta chains from one sample in a study of CXCR3-negative and CXCR3-positive naive CD8 T cells. TCRdb reprocessed the 5' RACE reads and keeps a single row for each CDR3 protein, giving no DNA. The repertoire shows 100,000 to 150,000 distinct CDR3 sequences; the top ten hold approximately 0.29%. The sequenced material came from naive CXCR3- CD8+ T cells from blood. These receptors were collected from a human donor in good health. Some clones in this sample may be carry-over from other donors' samples. Both conserved end residues are part of each CDR3.

CATSRDVGLADYNEQFF TRBJ2-1 TRBV15
CATSRDRRASSTDTQYF TRBJ2-3 TRBV15
CASSQDPSGSVGEQFF TRBJ2-1 TRBV4-2
CASNSGTGSFGNTIYF TRBJ1-3 TRBV6-8
CASSESMSREAIRGYNEQFF TRBJ2-1 TRBV10-2
CASSLGVPWSSYEQYF TRBJ2-7 TRBV5-5
CASSLAKLAGVGTYEQYF TRBJ2-7 TRBV7-2
CASSLDGGGRLRNEQFF TRBJ2-1 TRBV5-6
CASSPQTSYNEQFF TRBJ2-1 TRBV7-6
CASSPTLSYEQYF TRBJ2-7 TRBV27
CASSFIGQGYEQYF TRBJ2-7 TRBV7-2
CSVEDLGTSGASTDTQYF TRBJ2-3 TRBV29-1
CASSLSQPGQGTDTQYF TRBJ2-3 TRBV7-3
CASNSGGAYEQYF TRBJ2-7 TRBV6-5
CASRTTSLGASAPDTQYF TRBJ2-3 TRBV7-9
CASSLIGQRYSYEQYF TRBJ2-7 TRBV7-8
CASSRGRPYNEQFF TRBJ2-1 TRBV3-1
CSVEVNRWGTREYGYTF TRBJ1-2 TRBV29-1
CASSRSYSNQPQHF TRBJ1-5 TRBV12-3/TRBV12-4
CASSNIAGLRTGELFF TRBJ2-2 TRBV6-5
CSVGGLAGGHEYNEQFF TRBJ2-1 TRBV29-1
CASGLVQDPTEAFF TRBJ1-1 TRBV12-5
CASSLGPVDTEAFF TRBJ1-1 TRBV13
CASSQEVGFLPEAFF TRBJ1-1 TRBV3-1
CASSPYGGSYEQFF TRBJ2-1 TRBV7-2
CSAAFGGRSTDTQYF TRBJ2-3 TRBV20-1
CASSPPGQGIENTEAFF TRBJ1-1 TRBV7-9
CASSLESGLRIYEQYF TRBJ2-7 TRBV5-1
CSVEGQGAYEQYF TRBJ2-7 TRBV29-1
CATSDSGSSYNEQFF TRBJ2-1 TRBV24-1
CASSLYAGSSNPDTQYF TRBJ2-3 TRBV28
CASSPGGGLADTQYF TRBJ2-3 TRBV5-6
CASSVARGSFDYGYTF TRBJ1-2 TRBV9
CASSVASGSRNEQFF TRBJ2-1 TRBV9
CATSRGREAVGEQYF TRBJ2-7 TRBV15
CASSKQLFQETQYF TRBJ2-5 TRBV12-3/TRBV12-4
CASSGGPNYEQYF TRBJ2-7 TRBV28
CASSFPGGNSGSSYNEQFF TRBJ2-1 TRBV28
CASSLENQRETQYF TRBJ2-5 TRBV12-3/TRBV12-4
CSVYRGENEKLFF TRBJ1-4 TRBV29-1
CASSPRTGGFKDYEQYF TRBJ2-7 TRBV5-1
CASSPDDTLHEKLFF TRBJ1-4 TRBV7-9
CSVEDEGQAPYEQYF TRBJ2-7 TRBV29-1